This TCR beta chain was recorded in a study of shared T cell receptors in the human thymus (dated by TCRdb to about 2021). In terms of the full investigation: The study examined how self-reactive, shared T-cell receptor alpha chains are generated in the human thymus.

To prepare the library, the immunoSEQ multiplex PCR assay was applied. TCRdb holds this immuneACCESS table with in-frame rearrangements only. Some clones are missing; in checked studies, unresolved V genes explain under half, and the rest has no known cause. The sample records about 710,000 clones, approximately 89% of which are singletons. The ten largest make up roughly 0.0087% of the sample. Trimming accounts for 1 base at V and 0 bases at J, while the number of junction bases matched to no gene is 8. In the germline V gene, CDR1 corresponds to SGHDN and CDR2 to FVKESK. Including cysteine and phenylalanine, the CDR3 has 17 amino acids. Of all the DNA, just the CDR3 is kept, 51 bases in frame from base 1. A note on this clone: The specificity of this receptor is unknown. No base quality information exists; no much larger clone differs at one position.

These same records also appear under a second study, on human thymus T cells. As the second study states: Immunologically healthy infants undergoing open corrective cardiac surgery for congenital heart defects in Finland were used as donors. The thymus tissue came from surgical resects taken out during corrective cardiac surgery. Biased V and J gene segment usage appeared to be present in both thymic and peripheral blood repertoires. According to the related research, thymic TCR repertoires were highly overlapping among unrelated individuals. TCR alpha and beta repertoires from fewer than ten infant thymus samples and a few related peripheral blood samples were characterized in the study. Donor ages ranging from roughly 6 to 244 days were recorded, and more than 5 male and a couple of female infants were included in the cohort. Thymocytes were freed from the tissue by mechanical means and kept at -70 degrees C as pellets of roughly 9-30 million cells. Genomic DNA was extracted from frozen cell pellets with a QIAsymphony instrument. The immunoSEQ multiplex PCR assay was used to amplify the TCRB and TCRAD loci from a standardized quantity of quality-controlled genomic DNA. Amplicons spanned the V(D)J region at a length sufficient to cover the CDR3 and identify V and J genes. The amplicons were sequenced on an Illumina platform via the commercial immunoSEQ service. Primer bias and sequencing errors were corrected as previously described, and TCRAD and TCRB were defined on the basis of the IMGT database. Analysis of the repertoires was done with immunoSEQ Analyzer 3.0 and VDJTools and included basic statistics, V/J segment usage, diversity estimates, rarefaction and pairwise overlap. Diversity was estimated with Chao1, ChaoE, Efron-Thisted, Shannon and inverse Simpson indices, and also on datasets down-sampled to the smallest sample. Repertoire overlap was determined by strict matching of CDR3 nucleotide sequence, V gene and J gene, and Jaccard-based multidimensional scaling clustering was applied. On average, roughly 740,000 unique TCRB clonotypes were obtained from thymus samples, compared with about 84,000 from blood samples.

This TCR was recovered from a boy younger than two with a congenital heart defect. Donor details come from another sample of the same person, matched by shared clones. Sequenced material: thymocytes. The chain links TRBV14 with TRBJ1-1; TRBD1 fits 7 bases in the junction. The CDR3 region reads CASSQVGQNIMNTEAFF. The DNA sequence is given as TGTGCCAGCAGCCAAGTGGGACAGAACATCATGAACACTGAAGCTTTCTTT.